A single sample gave rise to the 4 T cell receptor beta chains below, sequenced in a study of shared clonotypes between healthy human individuals. Repertoires were generated with immunoSEQ multiplex PCR, while TCRdb's copy carries only in-frame clones and drops some. The data hold some 2.1 million clones, with approximately 94% observed a single time. It was CD45RO-negative cells, positively selected for CCR7, that made up naive CD8 cells, with terminally differentiated effector memory CD45RA+ cells excluded. The source material was naive CD8+ T cells sorted from blood. The receptors originated from a man aged 18 to 30 in good health.

The J gene is TRBJ2-7, the V gene TRBV5-6; 13 bases are shared with TRBD2. V was clipped by 3 bases and J by 4 bases; unmatched bases: 4. This CDR3 spans 15 amino acids. Per germline, CDR1 SGHDT and CDR2 YYEEEE. The CDR3 DNA reads as TGTGCCAGCAGCTACCGGACTAGCGGGAGTTACGAGCAGTACTTC. Its protein product is CASSYRTSGSYEQYF.

The genes are TRBV4-3 and TRBJ2-5, with a tentative D call TRBD2 (6 bases). The CDR3 length is 16 residues. Between the trimmed V and J ends, which lost 0 bases and 5 bases, there was a span of 16 bases. The germline CDR1 and CDR2 sequences are LGHNA and YSLEER. In DNA form, the CDR3 reads TGCGCCAGCAGCCAAGAATCGGAGGGCCTCGGGGAGACCCAGTACTTC. Translation: CASSQESEGLGETQYF.

V gene TRBV29-1 combines with J gene TRBJ1-2; D is ambiguous. Germline V gene lookup returns CDR1 SQVTM and CDR2 ANQGSEA. This CDR3 is built from 13 residues. Trimming shortened V by 0 bases and J by 2 bases, and 7 bases separated the two germline ends. For the CDR3, the DNA is TGCAGCGTTGAAGATATGGGGAACTATGGCTACACCTTC. Protein sequence: CSVEDMGNYGYTF.

The chain links TRBV19 to TRBJ2-7; no clear D. Trimming cost V 7 bases and J 6 bases, with 13 bases left between them. CDR1 is LNHDA and CDR2 is SQIVND in the germline V gene (reference sequence). There are 12 residues in the CDR3. The chain's CDR3 is CASKSPSGEQYF. CDR3 DNA sequence: TGTGCCAGTAAAAGTCCCTCCGGCGAGCAGTACTTC.